The T cell receptor beta chain described here comes from a study of early stage breast cancer tumors. General study results and limits: Commonly generated sequences made up most enriched TCRB sequences shared between patients.

CDR3 length equals 15 residues. CDR1 is MNHNS and CDR2 is SASEGT in the germline V gene. V shed 6 bases and J shed 1 base, with 15 bases lying between them. This clone was counted a few times. Its antigen is unknown. Profiled with immunoSEQ multiplex PCR; TCRdb holds only in-frame clones, not every one. This table holds fewer than 50,000 clones, approximately 78% found once. The V and J genes are TRBV6-1 and TRBJ1-1; D remains unclear. The sample consisted of blood. This TCR derives from a person between 45 and 65 years old with breast cancer. This CDR3 is CASRGFITPNTEAFF. As DNA, the CDR3 is TGTGCCAGCAGGGGCTTTATAACCCCGAACACTGAAGCTTTCTTT.